Below, 28 T cell receptor beta chains from the same sample are listed, as sequenced in a study of Graves' ophthalmopathy and Graves' hyperthyroidism. Amplified material comprised TCR beta CDR3 regions derived from RNA transcripts. A first-round RT-PCR used HTBI primers, followed by a second-round multiplex PCR. Via MiXCR, TCRdb re-called the multiplex PCR reads, giving one row per CDR3 protein. The sample records approximately 1.2 million distinct CDR3 sequences, around a third being singletons. The source material was peripheral blood or thyroid tissue (not recorded which). These receptors all stem from an adult man with Graves' hyperthyroidism.

The rearrangement links TRBV5-4 to TRBJ2-5; 8 bases align to TRBD2. The CDR3 extends over 14 amino acids. The ends lost 4 bases at V and 5 bases at J; junction bases unmatched: 7. CDR1 SGHNT and CDR2 YYREEE come from the germline V gene (reference sequence). In DNA form, the CDR3 reads TGTGCCAGCAGCCAGAAACGGGGGGGGGAGACCCAGTACTTC. Translated: CASSQKRGGETQYF.

As regards this clonotype: One end of the junction is discordant with germline, which a read error may explain. V gene TRBV10-1 combines with J gene TRBJ1-1; 9 bases line up with TRBD1. CDR1 is WNHNN, CDR2 SYGVQD, per germline (reference sequence). This CDR3 has 11 amino acids. The CDR3 reads CASSTGTGTNF. CDR3 DNA: TGCGCCAGCAGCACCGGGACAGGGACTAATTTT.

This clonotype was picked up many times. V usage is TRBV2 and J usage is TRBJ2-7, with a tentative D call TRBD2 (5 bases). Trimming took off 8 bases at V and 0 bases at J, with 17 bases between the two ends. Germline values: CDR1 SNHLY, CDR2 FYNNEI. The CDR3 covers 15 residues. The CDR3 here is CASQEGSGASYEQYF. The DNA for the CDR3 is TGTGCCAGCCAGGAAGGAAGCGGAGCCTCCTACGAGCAGTACTTC.

The chain combines TRBV5-6 with TRBJ1-1; D perhaps matches TRBD1 (6 bases). With 3 bases removed from V and 3 bases from J, the gap between germline ends came to 12 bases. CDR3 length equals 14 residues. Germline CDR1 reads SGHDT; CDR2 reads YYEEEE. The CDR3 is CASSYQGQHTEAFF. The CDR3 DNA follows: TGTGCCAGCAGCTACCAAGGACAGCACACTGAAGCTTTCTTT. The full variable domain, its missing parts supplied by reference TRBV5-6 and TRBJ1-1, is DAGVTQSPTHLIKTRGQQVTLRCSPKSGHDTVSWYQQALGQGPQFIFQYYEEEERQRGNFPDRFSGHQFPNYSSELNVNALLLGDSALYLCASSYQGQHTEAFFGQGTRLTVV.

For this clonotype: The junction and the germline gene differ at one end; a read error may be behind it. The rearrangement uses TRBV10-3 and TRBJ1-5; 9 bases are shared with TRBD1. CDR3 length: 17 residues. The germline gives CDR1 ENHRY, CDR2 SYGVKD. This CDR3 reads CAISESGTGTSNQPRHF. In DNA form, the CDR3 reads TGTGCCATCAGTGAGTCTGGGACAGGGACCAGCAATCAGCCCCGGCATTTT.

This clonotype was counted many times. The V gene is TRBV5-5, the J gene TRBJ1-1, with no clear D. CDR1 and CDR2 (germline): SGHKS, YYEKEE (reference sequence). V was clipped by 5 bases and J by 7 bases, with 15 bases between them. CDR3 size: 13 residues. The CDR3 sequence: CASSPHLDGEAFF. CDR3 DNA: TGTGCCAGCAGTCCTCATCTCGATGGTGAAGCTTTCTTT.

This clonotype was counted a few times. Compared with germline, one end of the junction differs, possibly owing to a read error. The chain recombines TRBV5-1 with TRBJ1-6, with TRBD1 matching 8 bases. The CDR3 is 15 residues long. Germline assignment: CDR1 SGHRS and CDR2 YFSETQ. CDR3 protein: CASSPTGAINSPLHF. CDR3 sequence (DNA): TGTGCCAGCAGCCCGACAGGGGCTATTAATTCACCCCTCCACTTT.

The rearrangement joins TRBV7-9 to TRBJ1-6; 7 bases fit TRBD1. With 8 bases clipped from V and 6 bases from J, the junction kept 4 bases outside the gene matches. The CDR3 loop spans 13 amino acids. Germline assignment: CDR1 SEHNR and CDR2 FQNEAQ (reference sequence). The CDR3 sequence: CASEAGGNSPLHF. In nucleotides, the CDR3 is TGTGCCAGCGAGGCAGGGGGTAATTCACCCCTCCACTTT.

Worth noting for this clonotype: Just one base apart from a much larger clone, this may be a read error. V and J are TRBV7-9 and TRBJ2-7; D might be TRBD1 (5 bases). Germline CDR1 and CDR2: SEHNR and FQNEAQ (reference sequence). This CDR3 contains 14 residues. As DNA, the CDR3 is TGTGCCAGCAGCTCCTACTACACAGGCTACGGGCAGTACTTC. This codes for CASSSYYTGYGQYF.

V gene TRBV19 combines with J gene TRBJ2-7, with 10 nucleotides matching TRBD1. V lost 5 bases, J lost 2 bases, and 9 bases stayed unmatched. Germline lookup yields CDR1 LNHDA and CDR2 SQIVND (reference sequence). This CDR3 has 16 residues. The CDR3 here is CASSARAGTGAYEQYF. DNA for the CDR3: TGTGCCAGTAGTGCAAGAGCCGGGACAGGGGCCTACGAGCAGTACTTC.

This clonotype occurred many times. The CDR3 DNA sequence: TGTGCCAGCAACCAACCGGGGAACACTGAAGCTTTCTTT. Its translation is CASNQPGNTEAFF. The chain combines TRBV6-5 with TRBJ1-1; D is unresolved. Between the trimmed V and J ends, which lost 7 bases and 1 base, there was a span of 10 bases. Germline V lookup: CDR1 MNHEY, CDR2 SVGAGI. The CDR3 is made up of 13 amino acids.

With regard to this clonotype: This may be a read error: a much more frequent sequence differs by one nucleotide. The rearrangement uses TRBV20-1 and TRBJ1-2; weak D call: TRBD1 (5 bases). V lost 2 bases and J lost 3, with 13 bases in between. Germline CDR1 reads DFQATT; CDR2 reads SNEGSKA (reference sequence). The CDR3 spans 14 residues. The DNA for the CDR3 is TGCAGTGCTAGAAAGGGGATCGGGGACTATGGCTACACCTTC. Translation gives CSARKGIGDYGYTF.

V usage is TRBV11-1 and J usage is TRBJ1-6; D is possibly TRBD1 (6 bases). V dropped 5 bases and J dropped 12 bases, with 11 bases sitting between them. Germline CDR1 is SGHAT and CDR2 is FQDESV (reference sequence). This CDR3 comprises 12 residues. Here the CDR3 DNA reads TGTGCCAGCAGCCCCGGACAGCAACCCCTCCACTTT. Residues: CASSPGQQPLHF.

The table lists this clonotype with a few counts. V and J are TRBV9 and TRBJ1-1, with 8 bases aligning to TRBD1. The CDR3 is 16 residues long. CDR1 is SGDLS, CDR2 YYNGEE, per germline. Losses at the gene ends were 3 bases for V and 4 bases for J; bases not matched to a gene: 11. The CDR3 is CASSAGPGGYVTEAFF. The CDR3 DNA is TGTGCCAGCAGCGCGGGACCAGGGGGCTACGTCACTGAAGCTTTCTTT. Full variable domain (outside the CDR3, taken from reference TRBV9 and TRBJ1-1): DSGVTQTPKHLITATGQRVTLRCSPRSGDLSVYWYQQSLDQGLQFLIQYYNGEERAKGNILERFSAQQFPDLHSELNLSSLELGDSALYFCASSAGPGGYVTEAFFGQGTRLTVV.

This clonotype was found once. One end of the junction is discordant with germline, which a read error may explain. J is TRBJ1-2 and V is TRBV20-1; no firm D call. CDR3 size: 8 residues. Per germline, CDR1 DFQATT and CDR2 SNEGSKA (reference sequence). CDR3 amino acids: CSARSWRF. As DNA, the CDR3 is TGCAGTGCTAGAAGTTGGCGGTTC.

There are many counts of this clonotype. The chain employs TRBV7-2 and TRBJ1-6, with D possibly TRBD1 on 5 matching bases. V lost 0 bases to trimming and J lost 8 bases, with 11 bases between them. The CDR3 has 15 amino acids. Per the germline V gene, CDR1 is SGHTA and CDR2 is FQGNSA. The CDR3 nucleotides read TGTGCCAGCAGCTTAGCGCAGCCGGGGGATTCACCCCTCCACTTT. Encoded protein: CASSLAQPGDSPLHF.

CDR3 region: CASSYSIARTEAFF. CDR3 in DNA: TGTGCCAGCAGTTACTCGATAGCCCGCACTGAAGCTTTCTTT. This chain connects TRBV25-1 to TRBJ1-1; unclear D gene. CDR3 length: 14 residues. The V end was cut by 5 bases, the J end by 4 bases, with 14 bases between. Germline V lookup: CDR1 MGHDK, CDR2 SYGVNS.

This clonotype was seen repeatedly, ten times or more. The chain carries TRBV29-1 and TRBJ1-2; perhaps TRBD1 as D (5 bases). Trimming stripped 4 bases from V and 8 bases from J, with 17 bases between. This CDR3 is 13 amino acids long. CDR1 and CDR2 (germline): SQVTM, ANQGSEA. CDR3 DNA sequence: TGCAGCGTTGGCGCAGGGCGCGTTGAGGGCTACACCTTC. This codes for CSVGAGRVEGYTF.

At least ten counts were recorded for this clonotype. This rearrangement joins TRBV29-1 to TRBJ2-7; maybe TRBD2 (5 bases). Looked up from germline, CDR1 is SQVTM and CDR2 is ANQGSEA. The V gene lost 7 bases and the J gene lost 3 bases, with 16 bases spanning the gap. CDR3 length equals 13 residues. CDR3 amino acids: CSAKAGISYEQYF. The CDR3 DNA follows: TGCAGCGCCAAAGCCGGGATAAGCTACGAGCAGTACTTC.

The chain couples TRBV7-6 to TRBJ2-1; the match to TRBD2 covers 13 bases. Germline lookup yields CDR1 SGHVS and CDR2 FNYEAQ. V trimming: 5 bases; J trimming: 6 bases; junction bases outside the gene matches: 1. The CDR3 has 14 amino acids. The CDR3 DNA reads as TGTGCCAGCAGCCGGACTAGCGGGAGCAATGAGCAGTTCTTC. This gives the protein CASSRTSGSNEQFF.

Concerning this clonotype itself: The germline gene is not matched at one end of the junction; a read error may be the cause. The V gene is TRBV7-8, the J gene TRBJ1-1; the match to TRBD1 covers 7 bases. The CDR3 has 17 amino acids. The germline V gene has CDR1 SGHVS and CDR2 FQNEAQ. The CDR3 DNA reads TGTGCCAGCAGCGTAGCAGTACCAGGGGGGGTCACGACTGAAGCTTTCTTT. It is translated as CASSVAVPGGVTTEAFF.

This sequence joins TRBV29-1 and TRBJ2-7; the match to TRBD1 covers 10 bases. Germline trimming cut 6 bases from V and 5 bases from J; bases unmatched to any gene: 4. The CDR3 consists of 12 residues. The germline V gene encodes CDR1 SQVTM and CDR2 ANQGSEA. CDR3 protein: CSVRDRGHEQYF. CDR3 bases: TGCAGCGTCCGGGACAGGGGCCACGAGCAGTACTTC.

This clonotype occurred a few times. CDR3 DNA sequence: TGTGCCACCAGCAGAGATAAGGGACTTAATGAAAAACTGTTTTTT. This sequence encodes CATSRDKGLNEKLFF. The genes are TRBV15 and TRBJ1-4; tentative D call: TRBD1 (5 bases). Germline V gene data show CDR1 as LNHNV and CDR2 as YYDKDF (reference sequence). The CDR3 spans 15 residues. Trimming removed 0 bases at V and 4 bases at J, with 9 bases between.

Many counts were recorded for this clonotype. The gene calls are TRBV20-1 and TRBJ1-5; TRBD1 agrees at 8 bases. Germline V CDR1 and CDR2: DFQATT, SNEGSKA (reference sequence). This CDR3 has 15 amino acids. Unmatched junction bases numbered 7, after V lost 6 bases and J lost 0 bases. CDR3 loop: CSARTGHYSNQPQHF. CDR3 coding DNA: TGCAGTGCCAGGACAGGGCATTATAGCAATCAGCCCCAGCATTTT.

This clonotype appeared many times. V is TRBV10-3 and J is TRBJ1-1, with 12 bases matching TRBD1. The CDR3 runs to 14 residues. The junction had 3 bases not matched to a gene; V was cut back by 6 bases and J by 4 bases. The germline V gene encodes CDR1 ENHRY and CDR2 SYGVKD. CDR3 in DNA: TGTGCCATCAGGGGGACAGGGGGCGTCACTGAAGCTTTCTTT. It encodes CAIRGTGGVTEAFF.

This clonotype was observed a handful of times. V gene TRBV7-9 combines with J gene TRBJ2-5, with TRBD1 identical over 7 bases. The CDR3 extends over 12 amino acids. The V and J ends lost 3 bases and 9 bases, in that order; junction bases with no gene match: 4. The germline V gene has CDR1 SEHNR and CDR2 FQNEAQ (reference sequence). The CDR3 DNA follows: TGTGCCAGCAGCTTTGGGACAGCAGCCCAGTACTTC. As protein: CASSFGTAAQYF.

The chain has TRBV29-1 and TRBJ1-1, with D possibly being TRBD1 (6 bases). CDR3 length: 14 residues. Per the germline V gene, CDR1 is SQVTM and CDR2 is ANQGSEA. CDR3 residues: CRRQEWGLNTEAFF. CDR3 bases: TGCAGGCGACAGGAATGGGGGTTGAACACTGAAGCTTTCTTT.

This clonotype was counted between two and nine times. The gene calls are TRBV7-9 and TRBJ2-5; D might be TRBD2 (5 bases). The length of the CDR3 is 13 residues. V lost 5 bases, J lost 4 bases, and 11 bases lay in between. Germline CDR1 is SEHNR and CDR2 is FQNEAQ (reference sequence). CDR3 residues: CASSPEDRETQYF. The CDR3 DNA is TGTGCCAGCAGCCCGGAGGACCGAGAGACCCAGTACTTC.